The 31 T cell receptor beta chains given below trace back to one sample, sequenced in a study of blood T cell repertoires in COVID-19. Only in-frame clones appear in the TCRdb table, and some are missing; sequencing was by immunoSEQ multiplex PCR. The table has approximately 150,000 clones, over 70% seen once; the top ten hold approximately 6.2%. Sequencing was performed on peripheral blood. These receptors were collected from a man older than 75 with acute or convalescent COVID-19.

The chain links TRBV18 to TRBJ1-2; D is undetermined. The length of the CDR3 is 14 residues. Germline values: CDR1 KGHSH, CDR2 LQKENI. V lost 1 base and J 0 bases, leaving 6 bases between the germline ends. The CDR3 loop is CASSPLQTNYGYTF. The CDR3 nucleotides read TGTGCCAGCTCACCACTACAGACTAACTATGGCTACACCTTC.

This chain links TRBV6-1 with TRBJ2-4; 7 bases are a match to TRBD1. V shed 3 bases, J shed 5 bases, and the junction held 4 bases outside the gene matches. Germline V CDR1 and CDR2: MNHNS, SASEGT. The CDR3 has 14 amino acids. In DNA form, the CDR3 reads TGTGCCAGCAGTGACCGGGACAGACAAAACATTCAGTACTTC. This translates into CASSDRDRQNIQYF.

The rearrangement uses TRBV5-1 and TRBJ2-1, with 11 bases matching TRBD2. The junction had 8 bases not matched to a gene; V was cut back by 3 bases and J by 3 bases. Germline lookup yields CDR1 SGHRS and CDR2 YFSETQ. The CDR3 extends over 17 amino acids. The CDR3 spells CASSWDLAGGFYNEQFF. For the CDR3, the DNA is TGCGCCAGCAGCTGGGACTTAGCGGGAGGGTTCTACAATGAGCAGTTCTTC. The complete variable domain, with remaining parts taken from reference TRBV5-1 and TRBJ2-1, reads KAGVTQTPRYLIKTRGQQVTLSCSPISGHRSVSWYQQTPGQGLQFLFEYFSETQRNKGNFPGRFSGRQFSNSRSEMNVSTLELGDSALYLCASSWDLAGGFYNEQFFGPGTRLTVL.

This clone was seen just once. The rearrangement joins TRBV5-1 to TRBJ2-7, with 11 bases matching TRBD2. J gave up 2 bases and V 0 bases, and 7 bases lay outside the gene matches. There are 17 residues in the CDR3. From germline, CDR1 is SGHRS and CDR2 YFSETQ. In DNA, the CDR3 is TGCGCCAGCAGCTTGGACCTAGCGGGAGGTACCGCCTACGAGCAGTACTTC. Translation gives CASSLDLAGGTAYEQYF.

Notes on this clone: A junction end diverges from the germline sequence, so it may reflect a read error. The chain links TRBV3-1 (or the pseudogene TRBV3-2) to TRBJ1-5; the match to TRBD1 covers 9 bases. Germline V CDR1 and CDR2: LGHDT, YNNKEL (reference sequence). This CDR3 has 17 residues. The CDR3: CASSQGQGTYSNQPQHF. CDR3 in DNA: TGTGCCAGCAGTCAAGGACAGGGGACCTATAGCAATCAGCCCCAGCATTTT.

The V and J genes are TRBV18 and TRBJ1-4; 8 positions agree with TRBD1. The CDR3 has 14 residues. Trimming cost V 6 bases and J 8 bases; bases outside gene matches: 8. Germline assignment: CDR1 KGHSH and CDR2 LQKENI. The DNA of the CDR3 is TGTGCCAGCTCGTTGGGACAGGTGGGAGAAAAACTGTTTTTT. It is translated as CASSLGQVGEKLFF. Supplemented by reference TRBV18 and TRBJ1-4, the full variable domain reads NAGVMQNPRHLVRRRGQEARLRCSPMKGHSHVYWYRQLPEEGLKFMVYLQKENIIDESGMPKERFSAEFPKEGPSILRIQQVVRGDSAAYFCASSLGQVGEKLFFGSGTQLSVL.

This clone was seen once. V gene TRBV7-3 combines with J gene TRBJ2-7; no firm D call. Germline assignment: CDR1 SGHTA and CDR2 FQGTGA. The length of the CDR3 is 14 residues. The V and J ends lost 1 base and 0 bases respectively, with 7 bases between them. The CDR3 coding sequence is TGTGCCAGCAGCTTAAGTTCGAGCTCCTACGAGCAGTACTTC. Residues: CASSLSSSSYEQYF.

This sequence joins TRBV24-1 and TRBJ1-1; a weak D match, TRBD1 (6 bases). The CDR3 is 15 residues long. Trimming shortened V by 2 bases and J by 2 bases, and 11 bases separated the two germline ends. Germline-derived CDR1 and CDR2 are KGHDR and SFDVKD. This CDR3 is CATSDSGQINTEAFF. The CDR3 coding sequence is TGTGCCACCAGTGATTCAGGACAGATTAACACTGAAGCTTTCTTT.

CDR3 amino acids: CASSIGGGNEKLFF. DNA of the CDR3: TGTGCCAGTAGTATAGGTGGCGGAAATGAAAAACTGTTTTTT. The rearrangement links TRBV19 to TRBJ1-4, with unresolved D. The CDR3 covers 14 residues. The germline V and J ends were trimmed by 1 base and 5 bases, with 8 bases remaining between them. CDR1 LNHDA and CDR2 SQIVND come from the germline V gene (reference sequence).

This clone was recorded only once. J is TRBJ2-7 and V is TRBV18, with D unresolved. There are 12 residues in the CDR3. The germline V gene has CDR1 KGHSH and CDR2 LQKENI. V was shortened by 8 bases and J by 4 bases, with 12 bases between the two germline ends. The CDR3 here is CASAGDGYEQYF. In DNA form, the CDR3 reads TGTGCCAGCGCCGGAGACGGGTACGAGCAGTACTTC.

The chain carries TRBV19 and TRBJ2-1; D perhaps matches TRBD1 (6 bases). The germline CDR1 and CDR2 sequences are LNHDA and SQIVND (reference sequence). V was cut by 4 bases and J by 3 bases, with 13 bases left in between. CDR3 size: 15 residues. The CDR3 loop reads CASSNGQLHYNEQFF. As DNA, the CDR3 is TGTGCCAGTAGTAACGGACAGTTACACTACAATGAGCAGTTCTTC. Supplemented by reference TRBV19 and TRBJ2-1, the full variable domain reads DGGITQSPKYLFRKEGQNVTLSCEQNLNHDAMYWYRQDPGQGLRLIYYSQIVNDFQKGDIAEGYSVSREKKESFPLTVTSAQKNPTAFYLCASSNGQLHYNEQFFGPGTRLTVL.

Here the CDR3 reads CASSYSGQTAWWDTQYF. The CDR3 region has the DNA TGTGCCAGCAGTTACTCGGGCCAAACAGCATGGTGGGATACGCAGTATTTT. The rearrangement links TRBV6-2 or TRBV6-3 to TRBJ2-3; D call uncertain. Germline loops: CDR1 MNHEY, CDR2 SVGEGT. This CDR3 is 17 amino acids long. The V gene lost 0 bases and the J gene lost 6 bases, with 19 bases spanning the gap.

The V and J genes are TRBV3-1 (or the pseudogene TRBV3-2) and TRBJ1-3; 8 nucleotides agree with TRBD1. Germline CDR1 and CDR2: LGHDT and YNNKEL (reference sequence). V shed 5 bases, J shed 3 bases, and the junction held 6 bases outside the gene matches. The CDR3 spans 15 residues. This CDR3 is CASSGQGTGGNTIYF. Here the CDR3 DNA reads TGTGCCAGCAGCGGACAGGGTACTGGTGGAAACACCATATATTTT.

The chain combines TRBV6-5 with TRBJ2-2; a possible D gene is TRBD1 (5 bases). V was pared by 10 bases and J by 4 bases, with 13 bases between. This CDR3 has 13 residues. Germline V gene lookup returns CDR1 MNHEY and CDR2 SVGAGI. The CDR3 spells CATKRGPTGELFF. The CDR3 DNA sequence: TGTGCCACCAAAAGGGGCCCCACCGGGGAGCTGTTTTTT.

This clone was counted once. V is TRBV28 and J is TRBJ2-6, with D unresolved. Trimming took 3 bases from V and 0 from J, leaving 9 bases between them. The germline CDR1 and CDR2 sequences are MDHEN and SYDVKM. There are 16 residues in the CDR3. CDR3 sequence: CASSLGSSSGANVLTF. CDR3 sequence (DNA): TGTGCCAGCAGTTTGGGCAGTTCCTCTGGGGCCAACGTCCTGACTTTC.

This clone was found once. V and J are TRBV6-5 and TRBJ1-5; TRBD1 is a possible D gene (5 bases). CDR3 length: 13 amino acids. The ends were cut back, 5 bases at V and 6 bases at J, with 11 bases in the middle. Germline V lookup: CDR1 MNHEY, CDR2 SVGAGI. CDR3 protein: CASSTGGSQPQHF. In nucleotides, the CDR3 is TGTGCCAGCAGTACCGGGGGGTCTCAGCCCCAGCATTTT.

This chain uses TRBV18 with TRBJ1-6; TRBD1 might be the D (5 bases). The CDR3 contains 19 residues. Trimming took off 2 bases at V and 7 bases at J, with 24 bases between the two ends. In germline, CDR1 is KGHSH, CDR2 LQKENI. CDR3 nucleotide sequence: TGTGCCAGCTCACCAGCGAACGCAAGGGGACTTGTACGAAATTCACCCCTCCACTTT. It yields the protein CASSPANARGLVRNSPLHF.

The genes are TRBV6-5 and TRBJ1-5; no definite D call. Germline CDR1 is MNHEY and CDR2 is SVGAGI. V dropped 7 bases and J dropped 3 bases, with 10 bases sitting between them. The CDR3 runs 13 residues. The CDR3 loop is CASTDTYNQPQHF. DNA of the CDR3: TGTGCCAGCACCGACACCTACAATCAGCCCCAGCATTTT.

The V gene is TRBV11-3, the J gene TRBJ2-6, with a weak D call TRBD2 (6 bases). This CDR3 comprises 15 residues. The germline CDR1 and CDR2 sequences are SGHNT and YENEEA. Between the trimmed V and J ends, which lost 2 bases and 2 bases, there was a span of 7 bases. The CDR3 spells CASSLTGAGANVLTF. CDR3 in DNA: TGTGCCAGCAGCTTAACGGGAGCTGGGGCCAACGTCCTGACTTTC. Looking up the rest from reference TRBV11-3 and TRBJ2-6 gives the full variable domain: EAGVVQSPRYKIIEKKQPVAFWCNPISGHNTLYWYLQNLGQGPELLIRYENEEAVDDSQLPKDRFSAERLKGVDSTLKIQPAELGDSAVYLCASSLTGAGANVLTFGAGSRLTVL.

The J gene is TRBJ2-5, the V gene TRBV2, with 7 bases identical to TRBD1. The J segment lost 1 base and the V segment lost 8 bases, leaving 1 base of the junction unmatched. Per germline, CDR1 SNHLY and CDR2 FYNNEI. The CDR3 is 12 residues long. For the CDR3, the DNA is TGTGCCAGCGGGACAGTCCAAGAGACCCAGTACTTC. Translation: CASGTVQETQYF.

The chain recombines TRBV20-1 with TRBJ2-7; D perhaps matches TRBD2 (6 bases). CDR1 is DFQATT, CDR2 SNEGSKA, per germline (reference sequence). The CDR3 totals 11 residues. Trimming pared 5 bases from V and 6 bases from J, leaving 11 bases between. CDR3 sequence reads: CSAGLAFEQYF. The CDR3 nucleotides are TGCAGTGCTGGTCTAGCGTTCGAGCAGTACTTC.

The table lists this clone with a few counts. This chain links TRBV19 with TRBJ1-5; 9 bases line up with TRBD1. CDR3 length: 15 residues. V lost 6 bases to trimming and J lost 7 bases; unmatched junction nucleotides: 10. The germline CDR1 and CDR2 sequences are LNHDA and SQIVND (reference sequence). DNA for the CDR3: TGTGCCAGTAGCGCGCCCCGGGACAGGGTCCAGCCCCAGCATTTT. Protein: CASSAPRDRVQPQHF.

The chain couples TRBV11-2 to TRBJ2-1; the match to TRBD2 covers 12 bases. V lost 5 bases, J lost 0 bases, and 11 bases stayed unmatched. From germline, CDR1 is SGHAT and CDR2 FQNNGV. The CDR3 length is 19 residues. CDR3 DNA sequence: TGTGCCAGCAGCGGACGCAGACTAGCGGGAGTGGACTCCTACAATGAGCAGTTCTTC. As protein: CASSGRRLAGVDSYNEQFF.

V and J are TRBV28 and TRBJ1-1, with a tentative D call TRBD1 (5 bases). Germline lookup yields CDR1 MDHEN and CDR2 SYDVKM. Trimming took off 5 bases at V and 11 bases at J, with 21 bases between the two ends. The CDR3 consists of 14 residues. CDR3 nucleotide sequence: TGTGCCAGCAGTCCCACTTCGACAGCCCTGGCCGCTTTCTTT. This translates into CASSPTSTALAAFF.

This rearrangement joins TRBV18 to TRBJ1-2, with 7 bases lining up with TRBD1. Germline assignment: CDR1 KGHSH and CDR2 LQKENI. CDR3 length equals 13 residues. Germline trimming cut 3 bases from V and 7 bases from J; bases unmatched to any gene: 5. The CDR3 region is CASSPPGGVGYTF. In DNA, the CDR3 is TGTGCCAGCTCACCTCCAGGGGGAGTTGGCTACACCTTC.

This clone was seen just once. The rearrangement links TRBV2 to TRBJ2-7, with a weak D call TRBD2 (5 bases). The germline V and J ends were trimmed by 4 bases and 1 base, with 8 bases remaining between them. The length of the CDR3 is 13 residues. Per the germline V gene, CDR1 is SNHLY and CDR2 is FYNNEI. The CDR3 bases are TGTGCCAGCAGTGCGGAGGCTTCCTACGAGCAGTACTTC. It is translated as CASSAEASYEQYF.

This rearrangement joins TRBV7-2 to TRBJ2-5, with 7 bases lining up with TRBD1. V shed 0 bases and J 2 bases; nucleotides not matched to a gene: 3. CDR1 is SGHTA and CDR2 is FQGNSA in the germline V gene. CDR3 length: 15 residues. CDR3 sequence reads: CASSLAETGQETQYF. The DNA for the CDR3 is TGTGCCAGCAGCTTAGCGGAGACAGGGCAAGAGACCCAGTACTTC.

This chain links TRBV6-2 or TRBV6-3 with TRBJ1-1, with D unresolved. V was trimmed by 7 bases and J by 0 bases, leaving 21 bases between them. From germline, CDR1 is MNHEY and CDR2 SVGEGT. This CDR3 is 17 amino acids long. DNA of the CDR3: TGTGCCAGCACCCCACCCCTCGGAGGTAAAATGAACACTGAAGCTTTCTTT. Translating gives CASTPPLGGKMNTEAFF.

The chain recombines TRBV11-2 with TRBJ2-7; TRBD2 agrees at 13 bases. The ends lost 5 bases at V and 1 base at J; junction bases unmatched: 5. This CDR3 region has 16 residues. Looked up from germline, CDR1 is SGHAT and CDR2 is FQNNGV. The chain's CDR3 is CASSPRTSGSSYEQYF. In DNA, the CDR3 is TGTGCCAGCAGCCCCCGGACTAGCGGGAGTTCCTACGAGCAGTACTTC.

This clone has a single count. This rearrangement joins TRBV7-9 to TRBJ2-7; 10 nucleotides match TRBD2. Looked up from germline, CDR1 is SEHNR and CDR2 is FQNEAQ (reference sequence). After removal of 5 bases from V and 5 bases from J, the junction contained 6 bases not matched to a gene. CDR3 length equals 14 residues. CDR3 DNA sequence: TGTGCCAGCAGCCTGAGCGGGAGGGCCGACGAGCAGTACTTC. Translating it yields CASSLSGRADEQYF.

This chain connects TRBV19 to TRBJ2-7, with 14 positions matching TRBD2. CDR3 length: 16 amino acids. Germline CDR1 LNHDA, CDR2 SQIVND (reference sequence). With V trimmed by 3 bases and J by 3 bases, 4 bases remained unmatched. CDR3 DNA sequence: TGTGCCAGTAGTATTGGGACTAGCGGGAGTGTCTACGAGCAGTACTTC. Translated: CASSIGTSGSVYEQYF.